Following are 9 T cell receptor beta chains from one sample sequenced in a study of T-cell reconstitution after alpha-beta-depleted transplantation in children. As it was prepared, the TCRbeta library received unique molecular identifiers. MiXCR was run by TCRdb on the PCR reads, yielding one entry per CDR3 protein. Among hundreds of thousands of distinct CDR3 sequences listed, under 20% were seen once. Here the sequenced sample was PBMCs, mostly from graft donor cells, taken 360 days after TCRalphabeta/CD19-depleted stem cell transplant. The receptors were gathered from a male patient between 2 and 9 years old who had a stem cell transplant for acute lymphoblastic leukemia, so the T cells may come from the graft donor.

This clonotype has a handful of counts. The chain combines TRBV4-2 with TRBJ2-7; 9 nucleotides align to TRBD2. There are 15 residues in the CDR3. Germline CDR1 reads LGHNA; CDR2 reads YNFKEQ. Trimming cost V 3 bases and J 2 bases; bases outside gene matches: 5. CDR3 nucleotides: TGTGCCAGCAGCCACCGGACTAGCGTTGCCTACGAGCAGTACTTC. It encodes CASSHRTSVAYEQYF.

This clonotype was seen a few times. The chain links TRBV20-1 to TRBJ2-7; the D gene is possibly TRBD2 (6 bases). V shed 4 bases and J shed 2 bases, with 12 bases lying between them. Per the germline V gene, CDR1 is DFQATT and CDR2 is SNEGSKA (reference sequence). This CDR3 contains 13 residues. The DNA of the CDR3 is TGCAGTGCTACGCCGGGACTGACCTACGAGCAGTACTTC. This codes for CSATPGLTYEQYF.

The CDR3 bases are TGTGCCAGCAGCTTAGGGGACAGGGGAAATTGGCCCCAGCATTTT. Protein: CASSLGDRGNWPQHF. This rearrangement joins TRBV7-9 to TRBJ1-5; TRBD1 matches 10 bases. Germline V gives CDR1 SEHNR, CDR2 FQNEAQ (reference sequence). This CDR3 has 15 residues. The V segment lost 1 base and the J segment 9 bases; nucleotides outside the gene matches: 6.

The CDR3, as DNA: TGTGCCAGCAGCGCCGACCCCGTATTAGGCTACGAGCAGTACTTC. This encodes CASSADPVLGYEQYF. The J gene is TRBJ2-7, the V gene TRBV6-2 or TRBV6-3, with D unresolved. CDR3 length: 15 amino acids. V lost 6 bases to trimming and J lost 3 bases, with 18 bases between them. Germline V lookup: CDR1 MNHEY, CDR2 SVGEGT.

The chain is built from TRBV5-1 and TRBJ2-3; 11 bases are a match to TRBD2. Germline lookup yields CDR1 SGHRS and CDR2 YFSETQ. The CDR3 totals 16 residues. Trimming cost V 4 bases and J 1 base; bases outside gene matches: 5. Here the CDR3 reads CASSPKTSGGTDTQYF. CDR3 DNA sequence: TGCGCCAGCAGCCCAAAGACTAGCGGGGGCACAGATACGCAGTATTTT.

In its sample, this clonotype was seen a few times. The chain employs TRBV28 and TRBJ1-3; no firm D call. The CDR3 is 18 amino acids. Germline V gene lookup returns CDR1 MDHEN and CDR2 SYDVKM. The V end was cut by 6 bases, the J end by 0 bases, with 21 bases between. The CDR3 DNA reads TGTGCCAGCAGCCCCTATCCCCTGACGCACCTCTCTGGAAACACCATATATTTT. Translated: CASSPYPLTHLSGNTIYF.

This clonotype was counted at least ten times. The chain uses TRBV29-1 and TRBJ2-3, with 13 bases matching TRBD2. Germline trimming cut 7 bases from V and 6 bases from J; bases unmatched to any gene: 4. Germline assignment: CDR1 SQVTM and CDR2 ANQGSEA. The CDR3 consists of 13 residues. CDR3 sequence reads: CSARTSGSDTQYF. The CDR3 DNA sequence: TGCAGCGCCCGGACTAGCGGGAGCGATACGCAGTATTTT.

The genes are TRBV30 and TRBJ1-5, with D possibly TRBD1 on 6 matching bases. The germline gives CDR1 GTSNPN, CDR2 SVGIG (reference sequence). V was shortened by 2 bases and J by 10 bases, with 15 bases between the two germline ends. The CDR3 has 13 amino acids. As DNA, the CDR3 is TGTGCCTGGAGTCACAGGGTTCAAGGACCCCAGCATTTT. Protein sequence: CAWSHRVQGPQHF.

V gene TRBV7-9 combines with J gene TRBJ2-3; D remains unclear. V dropped 5 bases and J dropped 8 bases, with 20 bases sitting between them. The germline gives CDR1 SEHNR, CDR2 FQNEAQ (reference sequence). CDR3 length: 15 residues. CDR3 in amino acids: CASSAPLERSGTQYF. DNA of the CDR3: TGTGCCAGCAGCGCCCCCCTTGAGAGGTCAGGTACGCAGTATTTT.